Shown below are 23 T cell receptor beta chains from a single sample sequenced in a study of shared clonotypes between healthy human individuals. CD45RO negativity and positive selection for CCR7 defined naive CD8 cells, a population that excluded terminally differentiated effector memory CD45RA+ cells. Profiled with immunoSEQ multiplex PCR; TCRdb holds only in-frame clones, not every one. Of about 2 million clones listed, approximately 94% are singletons. Input material: naive CD8+ T cells sorted from blood. The origin of the receptors is a man aged 18 to 30 in good health.

This sequence joins TRBV6-1 and TRBJ1-2; 7 bases agree with TRBD1. Germline lookup yields CDR1 MNHNS and CDR2 SASEGT. The trim removed 5 bases at V and 4 bases at J, leaving 7 bases unmatched. The CDR3 consists of 14 residues. This CDR3 reads CASSTGTVIYGYTF. DNA for the CDR3: TGTGCCAGCAGTACGGGGACAGTCATCTATGGCTACACCTTC.

With respect to this clone: The sample carries other DNA sequences with the same CDR3. This chain uses TRBV7-8 with TRBJ2-7; D possibly matches TRBD1 or TRBD2 (5 bases each). CDR3 length: 14 residues. Germline CDR1 and CDR2: SGHVS and FQNEAQ. V was pared by 5 bases and J by 3 bases, with 14 bases between. The chain's CDR3 is CASSPPGQGYEQYF. CDR3 DNA sequence: TGTGCCAGCAGCCCACCGGGGCAGGGCTACGAGCAGTACTTC.

The table lists this clone with a few counts. Distinct nucleotide sequences in the sample also encode this CDR3. The gene calls are TRBV6-5 and TRBJ1-1, with a possible D match to TRBD1 (5 bases). CDR3 length equals 13 residues. Germline CDR1 is MNHEY and CDR2 is SVGAGI. The ends were cut back, 0 bases at V and 5 bases at J, with 7 bases in the middle. CDR3 sequence: CASSYSEGTEAFF. CDR3 nucleotides: TGTGCCAGCAGTTACTCGGAGGGGACTGAAGCTTTCTTT.

The rearrangement links TRBV7-3 to TRBJ1-5, with 8 bases that match TRBD1. Germline V gene lookup returns CDR1 SGHTA and CDR2 FQGTGA. V shed 5 bases, J shed 9 bases, and the junction held 12 bases outside the gene matches. The CDR3 covers 15 residues. The DNA for the CDR3 is TGTGCCAGCAGCCCGACGGACAGGGCTAATGGGCCCCAGCATTTT. Its protein product is CASSPTDRANGPQHF.

Regarding this clone: This specimen includes other DNA sequences encoding the same CDR3. The chain combines TRBV30 with TRBJ1-5, with 9 bases matching TRBD1. The germline CDR1 and CDR2 sequences are GTSNPN and SVGIG (reference sequence). The CDR3 runs 14 residues. The trim removed 3 bases at V and 6 bases at J, leaving 6 bases unmatched. The DNA of the CDR3 is TGTGCCTGGAGCGTGGGACAGGGAAGTCAGCCCCAGCATTTT. Encoded protein: CAWSVGQGSQPQHF.

Comment on this clone: Other nucleotide sequences in the sample specify the same CDR3. J is TRBJ2-1 and V is TRBV29-1, with 8 bases that match TRBD2. Germline-derived CDR1 and CDR2 are SQVTM and ANQGSEA. The CDR3 covers 12 residues. After removal of 5 bases from V and 3 bases from J, the junction contained 0 bases not matched to a gene. The CDR3 here is CSVSGGYNEQFF. CDR3 coding DNA: TGCAGCGTTAGCGGGGGCTACAATGAGCAGTTCTTC.

The chain carries TRBV29-1 and TRBJ1-1; no clear D gene. CDR1 and CDR2 (germline): SQVTM, ANQGSEA. Trimming took off 7 bases at V and 8 bases at J, with 14 bases between the two ends. CDR3 size: 11 residues. In nucleotides, the CDR3 is TGCAGCGGATACACCGGATCCGAAGCTTTCTTT. Protein sequence: CSGYTGSEAFF.

The count of this clone is one. The chain links TRBV27 to TRBJ2-1; 10 nucleotides align to TRBD2. Germline CDR1 is MNHEY and CDR2 is SMNVEV (reference sequence). This CDR3 has 15 amino acids. Trimming removed 6 bases from V and 8 bases from J; junction bases left unmatched: 10. For the CDR3, the DNA is TGTGCCAGCAGCCCTAGCGGGAGCCCAGTACATGAGCAGTTCTTC. Residues: CASSPSGSPVHEQFF.

Here the CDR3 DNA reads TGCGCCAGCAGTTACGGGGGCGCGGGTGAGCAGTTCTTC. Residues: CASSYGGAGEQFF. The V gene is TRBV5-1, the J gene TRBJ2-1; D may be TRBD1 or TRBD2 (6 bases each). Germline CDR1 and CDR2: SGHRS and YFSETQ. V gave up 5 bases and J gave up 9 bases, with 15 bases separating them. The CDR3 totals 13 residues.

A single count supports this clone. J is TRBJ2-5 and V is TRBV2, with 7 bases fitting TRBD1. Germline V gives CDR1 SNHLY, CDR2 FYNNEI. This CDR3 spans 18 amino acids. With 4 bases clipped from V and 3 bases from J, the junction kept 17 bases outside the gene matches. The CDR3 spells CASSVLGRDSPLEETQYF. DNA for the CDR3: TGTGCCAGCAGTGTTCTTGGCCGGGACAGTCCCTTAGAAGAGACCCAGTACTTC.

The chain has TRBV6-7 and TRBJ1-1, with TRBD1 as a possible D gene (6 bases). TRBV6-7 is identified as an open reading frame with a role that is uncertain. This CDR3 region has 16 residues. Trimming left V 7 bases short and J 6 bases short, with 24 bases between. The chain's CDR3 is CASILASHSGDSEAFF. DNA of the CDR3: TGTGCCAGCATCTTAGCCTCCCATTCAGGGGACTCTGAAGCTTTCTTT.

The chain couples TRBV7-8 to TRBJ2-7; 15 nucleotides line up with TRBD2. CDR3 length equals 17 residues. The V gene's germline CDR1 is SGHVS and CDR2 FQNEAQ. V lost 5 bases, J lost 3 bases, and 8 bases stayed unmatched. The CDR3 sequence is CASSPKGLAGGHYEQYF. The CDR3 coding sequence is TGTGCCAGCAGCCCCAAGGGACTAGCGGGAGGACACTACGAGCAGTACTTC.

The rearrangement joins TRBV15 to TRBJ2-7, with 8 bases identical to TRBD2. The CDR3 length is 18 residues. Germline trimming cut 5 bases from V and 2 bases from J; bases unmatched to any gene: 17. Germline CDR1 LNHNV, CDR2 YYDKDF (reference sequence). The CDR3 DNA sequence: TGTGCCACCAGCTTACTTACTCTAGCGGGCGAAGGACCCTACGAGCAGTACTTC. Its translation: CATSLLTLAGEGPYEQYF.

The chain is built from TRBV30 and TRBJ1-4, with 9 bases lining up with TRBD1. This CDR3 is built from 13 residues. Trimming at V came to 0 bases and at J to 7 bases, leaving 0 bases not matched to a gene. CDR1 and CDR2 from the germline V gene are GTSNPN and SVGIG (reference sequence). This CDR3 reads CAWSVQGAEKLFF. The CDR3 DNA reads as TGTGCCTGGAGTGTACAGGGGGCTGAAAAACTGTTTTTT.

This clone came up once. V and J are TRBV7-9 and TRBJ2-3; D call uncertain. The V gene's germline CDR1 is SEHNR and CDR2 FQNEAQ (reference sequence). V dropped 1 base and J dropped 1 base, with 9 bases sitting between them. This CDR3 is built from 15 residues. The CDR3 nucleotides are TGTGCCAGCAGCTTAGTACAATCCCGCACAGATACGCAGTATTTT. Residues: CASSLVQSRTDTQYF.

The V and J genes are TRBV7-9 and TRBJ2-7; D may be TRBD1 (6 bases). The germline CDR1 and CDR2 sequences are SEHNR and FQNEAQ (reference sequence). Trimming removed 7 bases at V and 4 bases at J, with 14 bases between. The CDR3 consists of 13 residues. CDR3 region: CASTAFRGYEQYF. CDR3 DNA sequence: TGTGCCAGCACCGCCTTTAGGGGGTACGAGCAGTACTTC.

Of note for this clone: Other DNA sequences of this sample code for an identical CDR3. The chain recombines TRBV28 with TRBJ1-4; no firm D call. The ends were cut back, 2 bases at V and 0 bases at J, with 7 bases in the middle. The CDR3 is made up of 15 amino acids. CDR1 and CDR2 from the germline V gene are MDHEN and SYDVKM. DNA for the CDR3: TGTGCCAGCAGTTTAGCGGCTGCAACTAATGAAAAACTGTTTTTT. This translates into CASSLAAATNEKLFF.

The chain carries TRBV30 and TRBJ2-7, with D tentatively TRBD1 (5 bases). The CDR3 spans 13 residues. V lost 2 bases, J lost 2 bases, and 10 bases lay in between. Germline CDR1 is GTSNPN and CDR2 is SVGIG (reference sequence). The DNA for the CDR3 is TGTGCCTGGAGTTGGCAGGGCGCCTACGAGCAGTACTTC. Translated: CAWSWQGAYEQYF.

The rearrangement links TRBV7-9 to TRBJ2-5, with D possibly TRBD1 on 8 matching bases. The CDR3 runs to 16 residues. CDR1 is SEHNR and CDR2 is FQNEAQ in the germline V gene (reference sequence). Trimming shortened V by 4 bases and J by 5 bases, and 20 bases separated the two germline ends. The CDR3 sequence is CASSSTGGAPSETQYF. The DNA for the CDR3 is TGTGCCAGCAGCTCTACAGGGGGGGCCCCCTCGGAGACCCAGTACTTC.

The CDR3 DNA sequence: TGTGCCAGCTCACCTCCCGGGACTAGGAGCAATGAGCAGTTCTTC. This sequence encodes CASSPPGTRSNEQFF. The gene calls are TRBV18 and TRBJ2-1; 8 bases map to TRBD2. This CDR3 is 15 amino acids long. J gave up 6 bases and V 3 bases, and 7 bases lay outside the gene matches. Germline assignment: CDR1 KGHSH and CDR2 LQKENI. The full variable domain, in which reference TRBV18 and TRBJ2-1 provide the parts outside the CDR3, is NAGVMQNPRHLVRRRGQEARLRCSPMKGHSHVYWYRQLPEEGLKFMVYLQKENIIDESGMPKERFSAEFPKEGPSILRIQQVVRGDSAAYFCASSPPGTRSNEQFFGPGTRLTVL.

This clone was observed once. The chain uses TRBV11-2 and TRBJ2-3; D gene unclear. The CDR3 has 14 amino acids. V lost 0 bases and J 6 bases, leaving 10 bases between the germline ends. From germline, CDR1 is SGHAT and CDR2 FQNNGV. The CDR3 sequence is CASSLDHFGDTQYF. The CDR3 nucleotides read TGTGCCAGCAGCTTAGATCATTTTGGGGATACGCAGTATTTT.

This chain links TRBV4-1 with TRBJ2-2; 11 nucleotides agree with TRBD2. CDR1 and CDR2 (germline): MGHRA, YSYEKL. CDR3 length equals 16 residues. Trimming removed 8 bases from V and 4 bases from J; junction bases left unmatched: 9. CDR3 in amino acids: CASSKLAGASTGELFF. The CDR3 DNA reads as TGCGCCAGCTCTAAACTAGCGGGGGCCAGCACCGGGGAGCTGTTTTTT.

Note on this clone: The sample has other DNA sequences that encode this CDR3 too. The gene calls are TRBV5-6 and TRBJ2-7; D gene ambiguous. Germline V gene sequence: CDR1 SGHDT, CDR2 YYEEEE. The CDR3 length is 11 residues. V gave up 4 bases and J gave up 6 bases, with 8 bases separating them. The CDR3 here is CASSLLGEQYF. The CDR3 coding sequence is TGTGCCAGCAGCCTGTTGGGCGAGCAGTACTTC.